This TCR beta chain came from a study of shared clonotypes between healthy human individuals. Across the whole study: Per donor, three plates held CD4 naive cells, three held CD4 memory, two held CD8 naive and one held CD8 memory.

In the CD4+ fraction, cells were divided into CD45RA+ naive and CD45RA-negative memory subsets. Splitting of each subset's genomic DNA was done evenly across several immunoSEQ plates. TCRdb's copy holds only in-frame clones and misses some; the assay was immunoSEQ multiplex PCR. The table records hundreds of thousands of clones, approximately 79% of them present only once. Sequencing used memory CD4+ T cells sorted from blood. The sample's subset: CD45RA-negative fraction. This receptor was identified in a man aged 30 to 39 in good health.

As DNA, the CDR3 is TGTGCCAGCAGGGATGACGGCTTCTATGGCTACACCTTC. Encoded protein: CASRDDGFYGYTF. V is TRBV2 and J is TRBJ1-2, with D unresolved. Germline CDR1 and CDR2: SNHLY and FYNNEI. This CDR3 is built from 13 residues. V lost 6 bases, J lost 4 bases, and 12 bases lay in between.